The next 8 T cell receptor beta chains were all read from a single sample in a study of blood T cell repertoires in COVID-19. The data were produced by immunoSEQ multiplex PCR, yet TCRdb's version contains in-frame clones alone and is incomplete. The data contain tens of thousands of clones, less than 75% of them singletons. Specimen: peripheral blood. These receptors were obtained from a woman aged 55 to 70 in a cohort sampled during active or convalescent COVID-19.

This chain connects TRBV7-9 to TRBJ2-7, with 7 bases aligning to TRBD1. V trimming: 2 bases; J trimming: 4 bases; junction bases outside the gene matches: 11. This CDR3 contains 16 residues. Germline loops: CDR1 SEHNR, CDR2 FQNEAQ (reference sequence). CDR3 protein: CASSLISGGQVYEQYF. CDR3 DNA: TGTGCCAGCAGCTTAATCTCGGGCGGACAGGTTTACGAGCAGTACTTC.

V is TRBV5-4 and J is TRBJ2-5; D might be TRBD2 (6 bases). The CDR3 covers 14 residues. The germline V gene has CDR1 SGHNT and CDR2 YYREEE (reference sequence). Trimming removed 3 bases from V and 2 bases from J, with 11 bases in between. DNA for the CDR3: TGTGCCAGCAGCTCAGGAAGCGGGCAAGAGACCCAGTACTTC. This sequence encodes CASSSGSGQETQYF.

The J gene is TRBJ1-5, the V gene TRBV6-6; TRBD1 might be the D (6 bases). The ends were cut back, 2 bases at V and 4 bases at J, with 15 bases in the middle. The CDR3 spans 16 residues. Germline loops: CDR1 MNHNY, CDR2 SVGAGI (reference sequence). This chain's CDR3 is CASSYTSGTPNQPQHF. CDR3 in DNA: TGTGCCAGCAGTTACACTTCCGGGACACCAAATCAGCCCCAGCATTTT.

This chain connects TRBV7-9 to TRBJ1-4; 8 bases agree with TRBD1. CDR1 SEHNR and CDR2 FQNEAQ come from the germline V gene (reference sequence). CDR3 length equals 15 residues. Trimming removed 4 bases from V and 8 bases from J; junction bases left unmatched: 9. CDR3 in amino acids: CASSYGGTGGEKLFF. The CDR3 DNA reads as TGTGCCAGCAGCTACGGTGGGACAGGTGGGGAAAAACTGTTTTTT.

The rearrangement links TRBV28 to TRBJ2-7, with D perhaps matching TRBD1 (6 bases). The CDR3 spans 14 residues. Trimming stripped 9 bases from V and 2 bases from J, with 17 bases between. CDR1 is MDHEN, CDR2 SYDVKM, per germline. The CDR3 region has the DNA TGTGCCAGTTATGGGACACGAAAGACCTACGAGCAGTACTTC. Residues: CASYGTRKTYEQYF.

The V and J genes are TRBV5-6 and TRBJ1-5; 11 bases are a match to TRBD1. J gave up 0 bases and V 5 bases, and 10 bases lay outside the gene matches. This CDR3 has 18 amino acids. In germline, CDR1 is SGHDT, CDR2 YYEEEE. The CDR3 bases are TGTGCCAGCAGTCGGGGGACAGGGGGTCTTTTTAGCAATCAGCCCCAGCATTTT. Translated: CASSRGTGGLFSNQPQHF.

V is TRBV12-5 and J is TRBJ2-5, with D possibly TRBD1 on 5 matching bases. The V gene lost 5 bases and the J gene lost 0 bases, with 10 bases spanning the gap. Germline-derived CDR1 and CDR2 are LGHNT and FRNRAP. The CDR3 is 14 amino acids. In nucleotides, the CDR3 is TGTGCTAGTGGTCAGGACACGTACCAAGAGACCCAGTACTTC. Translated: CASGQDTYQETQYF.

The chain links TRBV12-3 or TRBV12-4 to TRBJ1-5, with D unresolved. V was cut by 1 base and J by 6 bases, with 7 bases left in between. The length of the CDR3 is 13 residues. In DNA, the CDR3 is TGTGCCAGCAGTTTAGGGCGGGGTCAGCCCCAGCATTTT. Its translation: CASSLGRGQPQHF.